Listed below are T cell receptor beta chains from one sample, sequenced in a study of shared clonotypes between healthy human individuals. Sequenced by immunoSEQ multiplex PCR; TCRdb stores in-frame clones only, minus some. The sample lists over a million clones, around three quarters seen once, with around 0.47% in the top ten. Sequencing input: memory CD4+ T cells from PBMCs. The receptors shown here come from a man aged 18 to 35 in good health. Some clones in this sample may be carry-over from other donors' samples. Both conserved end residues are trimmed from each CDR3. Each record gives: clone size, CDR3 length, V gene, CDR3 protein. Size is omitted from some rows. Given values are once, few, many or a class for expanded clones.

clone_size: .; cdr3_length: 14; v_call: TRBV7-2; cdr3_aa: ASSLALAESNQPQH
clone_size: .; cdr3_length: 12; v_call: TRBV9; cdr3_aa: ASSPEQWTGELF
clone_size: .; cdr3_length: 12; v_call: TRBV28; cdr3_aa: ASERGTGDYGYT
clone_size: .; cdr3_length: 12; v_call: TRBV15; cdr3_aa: ATSRDQLNQPQH
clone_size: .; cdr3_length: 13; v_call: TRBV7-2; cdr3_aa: ASSSSGGLWEGYT
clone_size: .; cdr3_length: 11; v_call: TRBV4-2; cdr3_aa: ASSQDIGTKQF
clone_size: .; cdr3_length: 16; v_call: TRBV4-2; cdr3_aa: ASSQEALSARGPSKQY
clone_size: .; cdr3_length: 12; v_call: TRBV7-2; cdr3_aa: ASSPRGSSYEQY
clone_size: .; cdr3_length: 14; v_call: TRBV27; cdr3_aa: ASTHTGQSLAGELF
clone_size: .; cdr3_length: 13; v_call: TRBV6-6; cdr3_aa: ASCTPRGGNTEAF
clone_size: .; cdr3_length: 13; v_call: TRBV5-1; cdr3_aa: ASSFTSGGGNEQF
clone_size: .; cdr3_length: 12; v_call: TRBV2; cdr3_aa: ASRRDIRNEKLF
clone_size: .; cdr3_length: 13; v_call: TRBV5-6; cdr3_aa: ASSLSAPMANVLT
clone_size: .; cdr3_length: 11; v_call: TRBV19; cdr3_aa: ASSFPDSYEQY
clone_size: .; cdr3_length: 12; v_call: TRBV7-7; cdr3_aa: ASSLGGFQETQY
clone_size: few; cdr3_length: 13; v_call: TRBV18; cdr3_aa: ASSPEREGSGEQF
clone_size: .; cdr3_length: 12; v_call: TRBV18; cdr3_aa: ASSPGTGDNEQF
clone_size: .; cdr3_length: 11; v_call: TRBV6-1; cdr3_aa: ASSDLGIGELF
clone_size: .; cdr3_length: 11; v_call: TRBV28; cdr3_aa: ASNPGSNYGYT
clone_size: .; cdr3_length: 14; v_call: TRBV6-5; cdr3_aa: ASSYESEYSYNEQF
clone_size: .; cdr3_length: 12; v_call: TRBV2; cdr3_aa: ASSEGGRGETQY
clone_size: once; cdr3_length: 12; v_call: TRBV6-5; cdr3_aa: ASSYSGRGTEAF
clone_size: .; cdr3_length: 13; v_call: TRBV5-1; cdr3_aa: ASSLPLGNSDTQY
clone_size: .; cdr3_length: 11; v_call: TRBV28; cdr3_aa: ASMTATNEKLF
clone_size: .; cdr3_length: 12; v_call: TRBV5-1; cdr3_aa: ASSLWADTGELF
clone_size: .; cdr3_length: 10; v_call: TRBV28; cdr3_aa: ASSPLVTEAF
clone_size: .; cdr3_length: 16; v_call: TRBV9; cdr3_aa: ASSATPVGGRSTGTQY
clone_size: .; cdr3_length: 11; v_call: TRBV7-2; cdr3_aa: ASSSGLNPTAF
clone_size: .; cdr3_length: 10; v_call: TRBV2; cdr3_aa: ASSVRDYGYT
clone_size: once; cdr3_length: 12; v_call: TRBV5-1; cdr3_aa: ASSTSTVNTEAF
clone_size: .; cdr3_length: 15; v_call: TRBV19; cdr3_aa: ASSLRPGQEANYGYT
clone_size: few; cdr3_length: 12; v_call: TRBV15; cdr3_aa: ATSRDKWEQASS
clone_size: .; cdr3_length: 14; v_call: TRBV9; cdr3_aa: ASSVKGWSSYNEQF
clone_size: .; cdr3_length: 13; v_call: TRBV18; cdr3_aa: ASSRGLAGDNEQF
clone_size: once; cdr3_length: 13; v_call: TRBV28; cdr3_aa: ASSLDRRRNQPQH
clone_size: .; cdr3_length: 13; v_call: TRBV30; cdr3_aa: AWSAVSGGYYGYT
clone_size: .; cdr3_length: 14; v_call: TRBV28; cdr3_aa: ASSTQGYPSGNTIY
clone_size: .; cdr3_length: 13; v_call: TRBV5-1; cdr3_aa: ASSRGYDSGNTIY
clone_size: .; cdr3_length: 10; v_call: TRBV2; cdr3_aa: ASSERAYGYT
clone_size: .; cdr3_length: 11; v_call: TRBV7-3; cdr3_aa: ASSLSVGTEAF
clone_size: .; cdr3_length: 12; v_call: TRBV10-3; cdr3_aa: AISDWRANTEAF
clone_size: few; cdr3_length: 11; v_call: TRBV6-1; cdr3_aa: ASLRQGDQPQH
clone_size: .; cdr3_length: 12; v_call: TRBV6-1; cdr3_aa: ASSLGGTQETQY
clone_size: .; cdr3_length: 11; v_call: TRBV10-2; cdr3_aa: ASSDPGGYGYT
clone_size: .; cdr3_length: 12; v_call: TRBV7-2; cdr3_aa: ASSSQGGEQPQH
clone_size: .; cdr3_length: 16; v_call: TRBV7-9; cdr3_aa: ASSLEGGLLSSYNEQF
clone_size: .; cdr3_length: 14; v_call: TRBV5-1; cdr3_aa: ASSLGVSGLNTEAF
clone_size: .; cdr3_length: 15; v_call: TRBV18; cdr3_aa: ASSPPDSDVNTGELF
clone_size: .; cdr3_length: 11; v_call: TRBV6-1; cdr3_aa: ASEDRWSYEQY
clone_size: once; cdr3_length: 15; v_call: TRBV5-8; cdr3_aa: ASSLERGGSPPNEQF
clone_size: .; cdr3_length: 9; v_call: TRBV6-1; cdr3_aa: ASVANYGYT
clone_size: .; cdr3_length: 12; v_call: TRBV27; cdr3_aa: ASSSVREGYGYT
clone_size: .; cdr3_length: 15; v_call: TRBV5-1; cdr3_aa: ASSWRTSGMSGDTQY
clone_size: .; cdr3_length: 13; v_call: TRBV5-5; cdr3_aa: ASSLAAPSYNEQF
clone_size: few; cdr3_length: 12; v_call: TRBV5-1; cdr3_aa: ASSYTGADTEAF
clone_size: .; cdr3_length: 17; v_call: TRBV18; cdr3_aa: ASSPYEADQNSGANVLT
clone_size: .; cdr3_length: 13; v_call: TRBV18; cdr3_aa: ASSPPRGPGDTQY
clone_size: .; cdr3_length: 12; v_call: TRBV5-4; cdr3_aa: ASSQGDFSNEQF